A single sample gave rise to the 14 T cell receptor beta chains below, sequenced in a study of T cells in Graves' hyperthyroidism and ophthalmopathy. Using RNA transcripts as the source, TCR beta CDR3 regions were amplified. HTBI primers were the set used in a first-round RT-PCR of the TCR CDR3. Via MiXCR, TCRdb re-called the multiplex PCR reads, giving one row per CDR3 protein. The repertoire holds over 250,000 distinct CDR3 sequences, with about 20% as singletons. Sample: blood. These receptors were taken from a man aged 25-40 years with Graves' ophthalmopathy.

This clonotype was observed at least ten times. J is TRBJ1-2 and V is TRBV3-1; no clear D gene. V dropped 0 bases and J dropped 0 bases, with 11 bases sitting between them. The CDR3 length is 16 residues. Germline loops: CDR1 LGHDT, CDR2 YNNKEL (reference sequence). The CDR3 loop is CASSQDRTRANYGYTF. CDR3 DNA sequence: TGTGCCAGCAGCCAAGATCGCACCAGAGCTAACTATGGCTACACCTTC.

This clonotype was seen at least ten times. The chain has TRBV27 and TRBJ1-2, with 7 nucleotides matching TRBD1. V lost 5 bases and J lost 5; bases outside the gene matches: 5. This CDR3 region has 13 residues. Germline V gene sequence: CDR1 MNHEY, CDR2 SMNVEV (reference sequence). In DNA, the CDR3 is TGTGCCAGCAGTCTCGGGACAGCTTATGGCTACACCTTC. Its translation: CASSLGTAYGYTF.

With regard to this clonotype: Being one base from a much bigger clone, this may be a read error. The J gene is TRBJ1-1, the V gene TRBV20-1, with D unresolved. The germline V gene has CDR1 DFQATT and CDR2 SNEGSKA (reference sequence). The CDR3 is 10 residues long. CDR3 sequence (DNA): TGCAGTGCTGGACGGGGTGAAGCTCTCTTT. This translates into CSAGRGEALF.

V usage is TRBV30 and J usage is TRBJ1-2; TRBD1 is a possible D gene (6 bases). The V gene's germline CDR1 is GTSNPN and CDR2 SVGIG (reference sequence). CDR3 length: 12 residues. V was trimmed by 8 bases and J by 4 bases, leaving 14 bases between them. The CDR3 spells CAGGGLLYGYTF. The DNA for the CDR3 is TGTGCCGGAGGGGGACTCCTCTATGGCTACACCTTC.

Many counts were recorded for this clonotype. V usage is TRBV28 and J usage is TRBJ2-7; TRBD2 matches at 9 bases. V shed 5 bases, J shed 2 bases, and the junction held 7 bases outside the gene matches. CDR1 MDHEN and CDR2 SYDVKM come from the germline V gene. CDR3 size: 15 residues. This CDR3 is CASSPGAGGPYEQYF. The CDR3 nucleotides are TGTGCCAGCAGTCCGGGCGCGGGAGGGCCCTACGAGCAGTACTTC.

On this clonotype: Possible read error: a much larger clone is one base away. This rearrangement joins TRBV30 to TRBJ1-1, with D unresolved. This CDR3 is built from 14 residues. Germline V lookup: CDR1 GTSNPN, CDR2 SVGIG (reference sequence). CDR3 in amino acids: CACSQGFFNIEAFF. CDR3 in DNA: TGTGCCTGTTCCCAAGGGTTCTTTAACATTGAAGCTTTCTTT.

The chain carries TRBV28 and TRBJ1-1; D gene unclear. V was cut by 6 bases and J by 7 bases, with 15 bases left in between. This CDR3 contains 13 residues. CDR1 is MDHEN and CDR2 is SYDVKM in the germline V gene. As DNA, the CDR3 is TGTGCCAGCAGATACTCGACAATAAGTGAAGCTTTCTTT. Its protein is CASRYSTISEAFF.

This clonotype was counted between two and nine times. V is TRBV11-2 and J is TRBJ1-2; no reliable D call. Germline loops: CDR1 SGHAT, CDR2 FQNNGV. Trimming shortened V by 0 bases and J by 6 bases, and 8 bases separated the two germline ends. This CDR3 region has 13 residues. For the CDR3, the DNA is TGTGCCAGCAGCTTAGATCCACGGGATGGCTACACCTTC. It codes for CASSLDPRDGYTF.

About this clonotype: This sequence may be a read error, since a much larger clone differs from it by one base. CDR3 coding DNA: TGCGCCAGCGGCCGCCGGGACAGTTCCTACAATGAGCAGTTCTTC. Protein: CASGRRDSSYNEQFF. V gene TRBV4-1 combines with J gene TRBJ2-1, with 7 bases that match TRBD1. Trimming cost V 8 bases and J 1 base; bases outside gene matches: 8. Germline CDR1 and CDR2: MGHRA and YSYEKL. This CDR3 has 15 residues.

This clonotype showed up just a few times. The chain couples TRBV5-1 to TRBJ2-4, with TRBD1 as a possible D gene (5 bases). Trimming left V 1 base short and J 0 bases short, with 14 bases between. The CDR3 is 17 residues long. CDR1 and CDR2 from the germline V gene are SGHRS and YFSETQ. CDR3 protein: CASSLTGYDPAKNIQYF. CDR3 nucleotide sequence: TGCGCCAGCAGCTTGACAGGCTATGATCCAGCCAAAAACATTCAGTACTTC.

This clonotype was seen repeatedly, ten times or more. The chain combines TRBV5-1 with TRBJ1-1, with D maybe TRBD1 (6 bases). CDR1 and CDR2 from the germline V gene are SGHRS and YFSETQ. This CDR3 contains 16 residues. Trimming left V 4 bases short and J 5 bases short, with 21 bases between. CDR3 loop: CASSVTTTRGLTEAFF. As DNA, the CDR3 is TGCGCCAGCAGCGTGACGACAACCAGGGGATTAACTGAAGCTTTCTTT. Based on the CDR3 plus reference TRBV5-1 and TRBJ1-1, the full variable domain is KAGVTQTPRYLIKTRGQQVTLSCSPISGHRSVSWYQQTPGQGLQFLFEYFSETQRNKGNFPGRFSGRQFSNSRSEMNVSTLELGDSALYLCASSVTTTRGLTEAFFGQGTRLTVV.

This clonotype was counted ten times or more. This chain joins TRBV27 and TRBJ2-5; 10 nucleotides match TRBD1. Germline-derived CDR1 and CDR2 are MNHEY and SMNVEV (reference sequence). The CDR3 loop spans 14 amino acids. V shed 7 bases and J 2 bases; nucleotides not matched to a gene: 4. CDR3 sequence reads: CASTRTGGQETQYF. CDR3 DNA: TGTGCCAGCACCCGGACAGGGGGACAAGAGACCCAGTACTTC.

This clonotype was observed many times. V and J are TRBV9 and TRBJ2-3; weak D call: TRBD2 (5 bases). CDR1 and CDR2 (germline): SGDLS, YYNGEE. The CDR3 runs to 14 residues. Trimming left V 3 bases short and J 2 bases short, with 10 bases between. The DNA of the CDR3 is TGTGCCAGCAGCGCAGGAGGTTCCACAGATACGCAGTATTTT. Translation: CASSAGGSTDTQYF.

The V gene is TRBV20-1, the J gene TRBJ1-6, with D hard to call. The CDR3 has 13 residues. Trimming left V 2 bases short and J 4 bases short, with 6 bases between. Germline CDR1 and CDR2: DFQATT and SNEGSKA (reference sequence). The CDR3 sequence: CSARLMYNSPLHF. The CDR3 DNA is TGCAGTGCTAGACTGATGTATAATTCACCCCTCCACTTT.